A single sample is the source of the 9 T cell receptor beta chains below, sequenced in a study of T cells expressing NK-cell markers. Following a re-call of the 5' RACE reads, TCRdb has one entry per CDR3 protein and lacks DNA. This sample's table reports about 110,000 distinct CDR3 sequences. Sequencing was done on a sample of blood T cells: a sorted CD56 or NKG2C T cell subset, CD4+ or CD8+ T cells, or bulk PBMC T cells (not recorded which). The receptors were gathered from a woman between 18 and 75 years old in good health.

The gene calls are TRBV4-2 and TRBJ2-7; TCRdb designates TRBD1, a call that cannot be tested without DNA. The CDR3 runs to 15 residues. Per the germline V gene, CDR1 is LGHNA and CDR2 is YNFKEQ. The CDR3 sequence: CASSQEGGGSYEQYF.

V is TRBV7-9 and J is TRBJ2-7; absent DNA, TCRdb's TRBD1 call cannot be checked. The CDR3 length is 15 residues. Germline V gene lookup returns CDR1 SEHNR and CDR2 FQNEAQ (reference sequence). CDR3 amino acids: CASSPPATGGREQYF.

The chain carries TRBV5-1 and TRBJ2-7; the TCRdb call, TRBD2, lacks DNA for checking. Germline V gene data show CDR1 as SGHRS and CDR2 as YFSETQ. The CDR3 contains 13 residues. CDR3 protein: CASSTLTMGEQYF.

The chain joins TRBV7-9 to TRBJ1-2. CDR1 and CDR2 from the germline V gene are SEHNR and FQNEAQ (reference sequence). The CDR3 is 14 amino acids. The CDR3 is CASSLADLSSGYTF. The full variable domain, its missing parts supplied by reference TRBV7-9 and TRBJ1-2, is DTGVSQNPRHKITKRGQNVTFRCDPISEHNRLYWYRQTLGQGPEFLTYFQNEAQLEKSRLLSDRFSAERPKGSFSTLEIQRTEQGDSAMYLCASSLADLSSGYTFGSGTRLTVV.

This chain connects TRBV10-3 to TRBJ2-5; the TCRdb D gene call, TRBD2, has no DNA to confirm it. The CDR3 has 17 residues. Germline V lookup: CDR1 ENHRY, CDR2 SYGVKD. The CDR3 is CAISAKWASGVQETQYF.

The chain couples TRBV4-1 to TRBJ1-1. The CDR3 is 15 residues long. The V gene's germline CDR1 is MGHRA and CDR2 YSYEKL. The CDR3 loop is CASSPLYGGPTEAFF.

The CDR3 protein is CASTGDTEAFF. The rearrangement links TRBV12-3 or TRBV12-4 to TRBJ1-1; TCRdb's D gene call, TRBD1, goes unchecked for lack of DNA. This CDR3 region has 11 residues.

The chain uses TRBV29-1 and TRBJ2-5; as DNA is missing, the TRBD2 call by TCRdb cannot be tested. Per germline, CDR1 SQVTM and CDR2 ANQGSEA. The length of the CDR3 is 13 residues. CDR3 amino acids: CSVQPGLDETQYF.

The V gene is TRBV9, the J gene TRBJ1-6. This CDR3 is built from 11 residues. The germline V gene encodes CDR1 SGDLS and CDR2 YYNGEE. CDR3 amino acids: CASSEGSPLHF.